Described below is a single T cell receptor beta chain sequence and its context. Its specificity is unknown. There are 14 residues in the CDR3. V was clipped by 3 bases and J by 4 bases, with 15 bases between them. The germline V gene has CDR1 SQVTM and CDR2 ANQGSEA. The data were taken from a study of a mutant IDH1 vaccine in newly diagnosed glioma. Overall study: The first vaccination came 4-6 weeks after radiotherapy alone, or with temozolomide cycles. Visits V12 and V13 fell at weeks 35 and 47, respectively.

Using immunoSEQ multiplex PCR, the repertoire was profiled, and TCRdb retains in-frame clones only, with some absent. In the table there are over 50,000 clones, less than 85% of which are singletons. Time point of the sample: week 47, end of study. Every vaccination contained 300 ug of the mutant IDH1 20-mer peptide and was paired with topical imiquimod. The astrocytomas were IDH1-mutant, ATRX-negative, and WHO grade 3 or 4. The study, taken as a whole, reports: Researchers report vaccine-induced immune responses in roughly 93% of patients.

Sample: PBMCs, taken from a glioma patient whose treatment included an IDH1 peptide vaccine. The TCR comes from a woman in her 40s with glioma. Some clones in this sample may be carry-over from other donors' samples. The chain links TRBV29-1 to TRBJ1-2, with no clear D. The CDR3 DNA reads TGCAGCGTTGATAGACATGGGCGAGGCTATGGCTACACCTTC. It is translated as CSVDRHGRGYGYTF. Looking up the rest from reference TRBV29-1 and TRBJ1-2 gives the full variable domain: SAVISQKPSRDICQRGTSLTIQCQVDSQVTMMFWYRQQPGQSLTLIATANQGSEATYESGFVIDKFPISRPNLTFSTLTVSNMSPEDSSIYLCSVDRHGRGYGYTFGSGTRLTVV.